Below are 7 T cell receptor beta chains sequenced from a single sample in a study of T cell responses to AZD1222 COVID-19 vaccine. TCRdb keeps only in-frame clones here, not all; method: immunoSEQ multiplex PCR. The sample shows around 89,000 clones, approximately 89% of them seen only once. The sequenced sample was peripheral blood, obtained 28 days after the second AZD1222 dose. The source of these receptors is an adult who received the AZD1222 COVID-19 vaccine.

The gene calls are TRBV3-1 (or the pseudogene TRBV3-2) and TRBJ2-1; 9 bases match TRBD1. The CDR3 contains 16 residues. J was trimmed by 7 bases and V by 3 bases; bases with no gene match: 10. Germline V gives CDR1 LGHDT, CDR2 YNNKEL (reference sequence). The CDR3 region has the DNA TGTGCCAGCAGCCACCGTTCGGGACAGGGTTCGAATGAGCAGTTCTTC. It yields the protein CASSHRSGQGSNEQFF.

This chain joins TRBV12-3 or TRBV12-4 and TRBJ2-1; D might be TRBD1 (6 bases). The CDR3 loop spans 13 amino acids. The ends were cut back, 2 bases at V and 6 bases at J, with 8 bases in the middle. The CDR3 sequence: CASSLLGGNEQFF. The CDR3 DNA follows: TGTGCCAGCAGTTTATTAGGGGGCAATGAGCAGTTCTTC.

This chain links TRBV4-3 with TRBJ2-2, with D unresolved. The CDR3 spans 15 residues. Germline CDR1 is LGHNA and CDR2 is YSLEER. Trimming took off 0 bases at V and 3 bases at J, with 8 bases between the two ends. CDR3 in amino acids: CASSQDIADTGELFF. CDR3 DNA sequence: TGCGCCAGCAGCCAAGATATTGCAGACACCGGGGAGCTGTTTTTT.

This chain connects TRBV7-3 to TRBJ2-1; unclear D gene. Trimming shortened V by 5 bases and J by 1 base, and 21 bases separated the two germline ends. The germline CDR1 and CDR2 sequences are SGHTA and FQGTGA. CDR3 length equals 18 residues. CDR3 DNA sequence: TGTGCCAGCAGCCCCGGGCCCCCCACGTTGGGATCCTACAATGAGCAGTTCTTC. This encodes CASSPGPPTLGSYNEQFF.

V is TRBV30 and J is TRBJ1-2; D uncertain. CDR3 length: 12 amino acids. Germline lookup yields CDR1 GTSNPN and CDR2 SVGIG (reference sequence). V was trimmed by 2 bases and J by 2 bases, leaving 6 bases between them. CDR3 amino acids: CAWSPQNYGYTF. CDR3 sequence (DNA): TGTGCCTGGAGTCCACAGAACTATGGCTACACCTTC.

The V call is TRBV6-5, the J call TRBJ2-3; D perhaps matches TRBD2 (6 bases). CDR3 length equals 15 residues. Germline V lookup: CDR1 MNHEY, CDR2 SVGAGI. Trimming stripped 8 bases from V and 2 bases from J, with 17 bases between. The CDR3 coding sequence is TGTGCCAGCCGGAGACTAGTTGAGGTCACAGATACGCAGTATTTT. This sequence encodes CASRRLVEVTDTQYF.

V gene TRBV19 combines with J gene TRBJ1-1; 8 bases map to TRBD1. This CDR3 is built from 14 residues. The germline CDR1 and CDR2 sequences are LNHDA and SQIVND (reference sequence). V lost 3 bases to trimming and J lost 1 base; unmatched junction nucleotides: 1. DNA for the CDR3: TGTGCCAGTAGTATTCAGGGGGCGAACACTGAAGCTTTCTTT. Translating gives CASSIQGANTEAFF.